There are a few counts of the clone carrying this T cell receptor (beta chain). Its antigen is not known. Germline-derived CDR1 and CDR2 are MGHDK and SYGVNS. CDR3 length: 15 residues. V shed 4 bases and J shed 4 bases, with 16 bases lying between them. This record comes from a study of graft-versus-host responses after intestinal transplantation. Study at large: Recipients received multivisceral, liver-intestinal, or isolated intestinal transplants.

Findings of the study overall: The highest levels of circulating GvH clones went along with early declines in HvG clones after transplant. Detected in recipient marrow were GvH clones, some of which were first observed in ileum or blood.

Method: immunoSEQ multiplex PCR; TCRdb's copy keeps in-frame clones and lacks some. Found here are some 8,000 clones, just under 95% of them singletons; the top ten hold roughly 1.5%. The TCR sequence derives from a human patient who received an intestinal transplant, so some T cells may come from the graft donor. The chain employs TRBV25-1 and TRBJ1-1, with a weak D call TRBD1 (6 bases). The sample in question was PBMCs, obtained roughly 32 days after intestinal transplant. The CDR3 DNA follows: TGTGCCAGCAGTGTAAACAGGGAGGGTTTCACTGAAGCTTTCTTT. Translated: CASSVNREGFTEAFF.